One T cell receptor beta chain is described in this entry. The same CDR3 can be traced to other DNA sequences in this sample. Assay used: immunoSEQ multiplex PCR; TCRdb lists only in-frame clones, some missing. The sample gives 150,000 to 200,000 clones, 80% to 95% of which show up once; 1.3% to 1.5% is in the top ten. The data derive from a study of T cell responses to AZD1222 COVID-19 vaccine. The sample was peripheral blood, taken on day 0 of AZD1222 vaccination. The receptor was derived from an adult in good health.

DNA of the CDR3: TGCGCCAGCAGCTTGACGGGAGAGCAGTACTTC. Encoded protein: CASSLTGEQYF. This chain joins TRBV5-1 and TRBJ2-7; D may be TRBD2 (5 bases). V was pared by 1 base and J by 7 bases, with 6 bases between. This CDR3 has 11 residues. The V gene's germline CDR1 is SGHRS and CDR2 YFSETQ.